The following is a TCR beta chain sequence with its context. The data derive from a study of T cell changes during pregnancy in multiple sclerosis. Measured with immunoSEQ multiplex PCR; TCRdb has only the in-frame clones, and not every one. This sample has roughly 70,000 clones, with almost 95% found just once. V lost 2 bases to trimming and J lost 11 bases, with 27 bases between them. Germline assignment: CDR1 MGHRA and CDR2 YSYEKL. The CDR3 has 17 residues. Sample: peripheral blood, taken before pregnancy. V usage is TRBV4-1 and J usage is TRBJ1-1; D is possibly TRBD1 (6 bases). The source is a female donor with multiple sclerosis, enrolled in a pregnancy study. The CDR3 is CASSQLLNRDNALGAFF. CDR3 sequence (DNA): TGCGCCAGCAGCCAACTGCTGAACCGGGACAATGCTTTGGGGGCTTTCTTT.